This passage covers 15 T cell receptor beta chains from one sample sequenced in a study of shared clonotypes between healthy human individuals. The repertoire was sequenced with immunoSEQ multiplex PCR; TCRdb's copy has only in-frame clones and lacks some. This repertoire shows about 1.4 million clones, roughly 96% found once; its top ten account for more than 0.9%. The specimen sequenced was naive CD4+ T cells sorted from blood. Subset given: CD45RA+ positively selected. These receptors came from a man aged 25-45 years in good health.

This chain connects TRBV27 to TRBJ2-7; TRBD1 aligns across 7 bases. This CDR3 spans 13 amino acids. Germline CDR1 MNHEY, CDR2 SMNVEV (reference sequence). V gave up 7 bases and J gave up 4 bases; unmatched junction bases: 7. The CDR3 spells CASTKTGKYEQYF. CDR3 sequence (DNA): TGTGCCAGCACTAAGACAGGGAAATACGAGCAGTACTTC.

V and J are TRBV27 and TRBJ2-7; 9 bases align to TRBD1. The CDR3 is 15 residues long. The V and J ends lost 6 bases and 5 bases, in that order; junction bases with no gene match: 11. Germline V gene data show CDR1 as MNHEY and CDR2 as SMNVEV (reference sequence). The CDR3 DNA reads as TGTGCCAGCAGCCTACCGGGACAGGGAACCCACGAGCAGTACTTC. This encodes CASSLPGQGTHEQYF.

The J gene is TRBJ2-7, the V gene TRBV28; D gene unclear. Germline CDR1 and CDR2: MDHEN and SYDVKM. V shed 10 bases and J shed 2 bases, with 9 bases lying between them. This CDR3 spans 11 amino acids. This CDR3 reads CATAFTYEQYF. Written as DNA, the CDR3 is TGTGCCACCGCCTTCACCTACGAGCAGTACTTC.

This clone has a handful of counts. The chain is built from TRBV2 and TRBJ2-5, with TRBD2 matching over 9 bases. Germline V CDR1 and CDR2: SNHLY, FYNNEI. V shed 5 bases, J shed 3 bases, and the junction held 4 bases outside the gene matches. The CDR3 has 14 residues. The CDR3 region has the DNA TGTGCCAGCAGTATGACTAGCGGAGAAGAGACCCAGTACTTC. The encoded protein is CASSMTSGEETQYF.

As concerns this clone: The sample carries other DNA sequences with the same CDR3. The rearrangement uses TRBV5-1 and TRBJ1-1; 7 bases map to TRBD1. Per germline, CDR1 SGHRS and CDR2 YFSETQ. J was trimmed by 5 bases and V by 0 bases; bases with no gene match: 4. This CDR3 has 14 residues. CDR3 loop: CASSLDRGSTEAFF. The CDR3 DNA is TGCGCCAGCAGCTTGGACAGGGGAAGTACTGAAGCTTTCTTT.

The V call is TRBV5-1, the J call TRBJ2-1; no clear D. V lost 1 base to trimming and J lost 0 bases, with 14 bases between them. Germline loops: CDR1 SGHRS, CDR2 YFSETQ. This CDR3 contains 17 residues. The CDR3 nucleotides read TGCGCCAGCAGCTTGCGCCAGGCGCAAAGCTCCTACAATGAGCAGTTCTTC. Residues: CASSLRQAQSSYNEQFF.

V usage is TRBV9 and J usage is TRBJ2-5, with TRBD1 as a possible D gene (6 bases). The CDR3 extends over 17 amino acids. Trimming shortened V by 0 bases and J by 5 bases, and 20 bases separated the two germline ends. The germline V gene has CDR1 SGDLS and CDR2 YYNGEE. DNA of the CDR3: TGTGCCAGCAGCGTAGAGGGGGTCGGACCCCAGAGGGAGACCCAGTACTTC. Its translation: CASSVEGVGPQRETQYF.

The chain couples TRBV6-5 to TRBJ1-2; 8 nucleotides align to TRBD1. The V segment lost 5 bases and the J segment 8 bases; nucleotides outside the gene matches: 7. Germline assignment: CDR1 MNHEY and CDR2 SVGAGI. This CDR3 is 13 amino acids long. The CDR3 sequence is CASSETGALGYTF. The CDR3 region has the DNA TGTGCCAGCAGTGAGACAGGGGCTTTAGGCTACACCTTC.

In its sample, this clone was seen once. The gene calls are TRBV27 and TRBJ2-5, with 8 bases identical to TRBD1. Germline V CDR1 and CDR2: MNHEY, SMNVEV (reference sequence). The CDR3 is 15 residues long. Unmatched junction bases numbered 8, after V lost 3 bases and J lost 5 bases. CDR3 sequence (DNA): TGTGCCAGCAGTTTTGCGAGGACAGGGCAGGAGACCCAGTACTTC. Protein sequence: CASSFARTGQETQYF.

The chain recombines TRBV19 with TRBJ2-7; D is perhaps TRBD2 (5 bases). V was shortened by 6 bases and J by 0 bases, with 9 bases between the two germline ends. Germline assignment: CDR1 LNHDA and CDR2 SQIVND (reference sequence). The CDR3 totals 13 residues. For the CDR3, the DNA is TGTGCCAGTAGGATGAGCGGCTCCTACGAGCAGTACTTC. Protein product: CASRMSGSYEQYF.

This rearrangement joins TRBV7-8 to TRBJ2-7; D is possibly TRBD1 (5 bases). Trimming pared 6 bases from V and 2 bases from J, leaving 11 bases between. CDR1 SGHVS and CDR2 FQNEAQ come from the germline V gene. This CDR3 comprises 13 residues. CDR3 amino acids: CASSRGLTYEQYF. In DNA, the CDR3 is TGTGCCAGCAGTAGGGGATTGACCTACGAGCAGTACTTC.

The J gene is TRBJ1-4, the V gene TRBV5-1, with D unclear. Per germline, CDR1 SGHRS and CDR2 YFSETQ. Trimming removed 0 bases from V and 8 bases from J, with 14 bases in between. The CDR3 covers 15 residues. The CDR3 bases are TGCGCCAGCAGCTTGGGACCCGGGTCTAGGGAAAAACTGTTTTTT. It codes for CASSLGPGSREKLFF. The full variable domain, with the rest looked up from reference TRBV5-1 and TRBJ1-4, is KAGVTQTPRYLIKTRGQQVTLSCSPISGHRSVSWYQQTPGQGLQFLFEYFSETQRNKGNFPGRFSGRQFSNSRSEMNVSTLELGDSALYLCASSLGPGSREKLFFGSGTQLSVL.

The chain combines TRBV9 with TRBJ2-1; D is unresolved. CDR1 and CDR2 from the germline V gene are SGDLS and YYNGEE. The CDR3 totals 14 residues. V was shortened by 3 bases and J by 6 bases, with 13 bases between the two germline ends. DNA for the CDR3: TGTGCCAGCAGCGAAATTAAAACTGGCAATGAGCAGTTCTTC. This encodes CASSEIKTGNEQFF.

The count of this clone is one. The chain has TRBV9 and TRBJ1-2; 7 bases fit TRBD1. The germline gives CDR1 SGDLS, CDR2 YYNGEE. The CDR3 loop spans 14 amino acids. Losses at the gene ends were 2 bases for V and 6 bases for J; bases not matched to a gene: 7. DNA for the CDR3: TGTGCCAGCAGCGTGAACAGGGGTTGGAATGGCTACACCTTC. It translates to CASSVNRGWNGYTF.

A remark on this clone: The same CDR3 can be traced to other DNA sequences in this sample. V usage is TRBV28 and J usage is TRBJ2-6, with unresolved D. The CDR3 runs to 13 residues. Trimming pared 5 bases from V and 4 bases from J, leaving 6 bases between. CDR1 and CDR2 from the germline V gene are MDHEN and SYDVKM. The CDR3 sequence is CASSLVGANVLTF. The CDR3 DNA reads TGTGCCAGCAGTCTCGTAGGGGCCAACGTCCTGACTTTC.